One sample yielded the 2 T cell receptor beta chains listed below, sequenced in a study of Ad26.COV2.S vaccination and SARS-CoV-2 variants (dated by TCRdb to about 2021). The library relied on the immunoSEQ multiplex PCR assay. In its TCRdb copy, this immuneACCESS table keeps in-frame sequences only and misses some clones. Where compared with another copy, unresolved V genes explain less than half of these, and the others have no known cause. Recorded for this sample are about 480,000 clones; about 83% of them occurred a single time. The ten largest clonotypes hold 13% of the sample. This specimen's treatment or condition label, per the study, means: around 19 received Ad26.COV2.S at low or high dose, single or two shots; a few received placebo; per-sample allocation not given. Repertoires of vaccine and placebo recipients were sequenced from samples collected on day 63 after the first injection.

Sequencing was performed on peripheral blood, taken in a trial of Ad26.COV2.S vaccine versus placebo. These receptors all come from a person between 18 and 60 years old who received the Ad26.COV2.S COVID-19 vaccine or a placebo.

V gene TRBV27 combines with J gene TRBJ2-3; 8 bases map to TRBD2. The CDR3 has 15 amino acids. Trimming removed 7 bases from V and 5 bases from J; junction bases left unmatched: 11. Germline CDR1 reads MNHEY; CDR2 reads SMNVEV (reference sequence). The CDR3 here is CASTPRGGRRDTQYF. The CDR3 DNA is TGTGCCAGCACCCCAAGGGGCGGGAGGAGAGATACGCAGTATTTT.

The gene calls are TRBV6-5 and TRBJ2-7; D might be TRBD2 (5 bases). Trimming removed 6 bases at V and 6 bases at J, with 9 bases between. The CDR3 has 11 residues. Per the germline V gene, CDR1 is MNHEY and CDR2 is SVGAGI. The CDR3, as DNA: TGTGCCAGCAGGCTAGAGGGCGAGCAGTACTTC. Translating it yields CASRLEGEQYF.